This TCR beta chain was profiled in a study of blood T cell repertoires in COVID-19. Across the study: Sources were T cells, B-cell-depleted T cells, or PBMCs; the material itself was cDNA or gDNA.

Under the authors' procedure: Nucleated cell number was recorded as an estimate derived from reference gene primer amplification. TCRdb keeps only in-frame clones here, not all; method: immunoSEQ multiplex PCR. The DNA gave D and trimming, while V, J and clone size come from that table. The data contain around 320,000 clones, more than 90% of them singletons. The CDR3 is made up of 14 amino acids. Germline assignment: CDR1 MNHEY and CDR2 SVGEGT. Losses at the gene ends were 6 bases for V and 5 bases for J; bases not matched to a gene: 9. The TCR sequence derives from a woman aged 25-40 years who had been exposed to COVID-19. Source material: PBMCs or T cells enriched from blood (not recorded which). The chain combines TRBV6-2 or TRBV6-3 with TRBJ1-1, with 7 bases lining up with TRBD1. For the CDR3, the DNA is TGTGCCAGCAGCTTGACAGGGAGGTGGACTGAAGCTTTCTTT. Its protein is CASSLTGRWTEAFF.